Listed below are T cell receptor beta chains from one sample, sequenced in a study of CD8 T cells in Susac syndrome. TCRdb recomputed calls from the immunoSEQ multiplex PCR reads with MiXCR, one row per CDR3 protein. The repertoire has about 280,000 distinct CDR3 sequences, 70% to 90% of them found once; the top ten carry 0.11%. What was sequenced was CD8+ T cells from PBMCs. These receptor sequences come from a human donor with multiple sclerosis. CDR3s include the opening cysteine and the closing phenylalanine or tryptophan. The D gene is left open where the match is weak. Clone size is given for some rows only: seen once, a few or many times, or a class if the clone is expanded.

V gene	J gene	D gene	clone size	CDR3 DNA	CDR3 protein
TRBV20-1	TRBJ2-7	TRBD2	-	TGCAGTGCTAGCGGGCTAGCGGCCTACGAGCAGTACTTC	CSASGLAAYEQYF
TRBV2	TRBJ2-5	TRBD2	-	TGTGCCAGCAGTGCCCTATGGACTAGCGGGAGGGCCTGGGAGACCCAGTACTTC	CASSALWTSGRAWETQYF
TRBV27	TRBJ2-7	TRBD2	-	TGTGCCAGCAGTAAACCGGGACTAGCGGTCTACGAGCAGTACTTC	CASSKPGLAVYEQYF
TRBV6-6	TRBJ2-1	-	-	TGTGCCAGCAGTTACTCAGTCCAGAAAATATACAATGAGCAGTTCTTC	CASSYSVQKIYNEQFF
TRBV27	TRBJ2-1	TRBD1	-	TGTGCCAGCGGAACAGGGGCAGGGGGTAATGAGCAGTTCTTC	CASGTGAGGNEQFF
TRBV5-1	TRBJ2-1	-	-	TGCGCCAGCAGCTTGGTACTAGGGGAGCAGTTCTTC	CASSLVLGEQFF
TRBV7-9	TRBJ2-7	-	-	TGTGCCAGCAGTACTAGTCCCTCCTACGAGCAGTACTTC	CASSTSPSYEQYF
TRBV12-3/TRBV12-4	TRBJ1-2	-	few	TGTGCCAGCAGTTACAGCCCTAACTATGGCTACACCTTC	CASSYSPNYGYTF
TRBV27	TRBJ1-5	-	-	TGTGCCAGCAGTTTACGGTGGCCGGGCAGGGAGGGACAGCCCCAGCATTTT	CASSLRWPGREGQPQHF
TRBV6-6	TRBJ2-7	-	-	TGTGCCAGCAGTTACGGGGACGAGCAGTACTTC	CASSYGDEQYF
TRBV20-1	TRBJ2-3	TRBD2	once	TGCAGTGCTAGAGATATAAGCGGGGTCCGCACAGATACGCAGTATTTT	CSARDISGVRTDTQYF
TRBV7-2	TRBJ2-3	TRBD2	-	TGTGCCAGCAGCTCCAAGGGTTTAACTAGCGGGAGGGCCGCAGATACGCAGTATTTT	CASSSKGLTSGRAADTQYF
TRBV3-1	TRBJ2-6	-	-	TGTGCCAGCAGCCAAGATTCCCAGCGGAACCCGTTTGGGGCCAACGTCCTGACTTTC	CASSQDSQRNPFGANVLTF
TRBV28	TRBJ2-5	TRBD2	-	TGTGCCAGCAGCCGGACTAGCGGGAAAGAGACCCAGTACTTC	CASSRTSGKETQYF
TRBV12-3/TRBV12-4	TRBJ2-5	TRBD2	-	TGTGCCAGCAGTCGTTCAAGCGGGAGCGTCGAGACCCAGTACTTC	CASSRSSGSVETQYF
TRBV30	TRBJ1-1	-	-	TGTGCCTGGAGTGGGCTCACTGAAGCTTTCTTT	CAWSGLTEAFF